These 2 T cell receptor beta chains came from one sample sequenced in a study of blood T cell repertoires in COVID-19. Sequenced by immunoSEQ multiplex PCR; TCRdb stores in-frame clones only, minus some. Altogether about 140,000 clones are present, 65% to 85% being singletons, with the ten largest covering almost 9%. Material for sequencing was peripheral blood. Receptor source: a young man with COVID-19, enrolled during active disease.

This rearrangement joins TRBV11-2 to TRBJ2-3, with TRBD2 identical over 12 bases. Germline V CDR1 and CDR2: SGHAT, FQNNGV. CDR3 length: 17 amino acids. Trimming took 1 base from V and 7 from J; bases not matched to a gene: 9. The CDR3 nucleotides read TGTGCCAGCAGCTTAGTGGGGCTAGCGGGAGGGCCATATACGCAGTATTTT. Encoded protein: CASSLVGLAGGPYTQYF.

This clone occurred once. This chain uses TRBV11-2 with TRBJ2-1, with 13 bases matching TRBD2. Germline V CDR1 and CDR2: SGHAT, FQNNGV. The CDR3 is made up of 15 amino acids. V lost 5 bases and J lost 9; bases outside the gene matches: 7. The CDR3 loop reads CASSGRTSGSAEQFF. The CDR3 nucleotides read TGTGCCAGCAGCGGCCGGACTAGCGGGAGTGCTGAGCAGTTCTTC.